This is a list of T cell receptor beta chains from one sample in a study of cytomegalovirus exposure and HLA in healthy donors. Repertoires were generated with immunoSEQ multiplex PCR, while TCRdb's copy carries only in-frame clones and drops some. Found here are 200,000 to 300,000 clones, 84% of them singletons; the top ten hold 2%. Sequences were obtained from PBMCs. The receptors were gathered from a woman aged 35 to 49 in good health and CMV-seropositive. Both conserved end residues are part of each CDR3. Fields, in order: J gene, D gene, clone size, CDR3 length, V gene, CDR3 DNA, CDR3 protein. The D gene is left open where the match is weak. For some rows the clone size is stated as once, few or many, or as a class when expanded; others skip it.

j_gene: TRBJ2-1; d_gene: NA; abundance: NA; len: 15; v_gene: TRBV2; CDR3nt: TGTGCCAGCAAACACCTAGGTAGCTCCTACAATGAGCAGTTCTTC; CDR3aa: CASKHLGSSYNEQFF
j_gene: TRBJ2-2; d_gene: TRBD2; abundance: NA; len: 17; v_gene: TRBV5-8; CDR3nt: TGTGCCAGCAGCTCTTCCGGGACTAGCGGCAACACCGGGGAGCTGTTTTTT; CDR3aa: CASSSSGTSGNTGELFF
j_gene: TRBJ2-7; d_gene: TRBD2; abundance: NA; len: 16; v_gene: TRBV5-1; CDR3nt: TGCGCCAGCAGCCTCTGGACTAGTCGATCTTCCTACGAGCAGTACTTC; CDR3aa: CASSLWTSRSSYEQYF
j_gene: TRBJ2-7; d_gene: TRBD1; abundance: NA; len: 13; v_gene: TRBV28; CDR3nt: TGTGCCAGCAGTCCCGGGACAGGGAATGGGCAGTACTTC; CDR3aa: CASSPGTGNGQYF
j_gene: TRBJ1-3; d_gene: NA; abundance: NA; len: 14; v_gene: TRBV19; CDR3nt: TGTGCCAGTAGTATCCAAAACGGTGGAAACACCATATATTTT; CDR3aa: CASSIQNGGNTIYF
j_gene: TRBJ1-6; d_gene: NA; abundance: NA; len: 15; v_gene: TRBV5-8; CDR3nt: TGTGCCAGCAGCTTGGACAGCTCCTATAATTCACCCCTCCACTTT; CDR3aa: CASSLDSSYNSPLHF
j_gene: TRBJ2-1; d_gene: TRBD1; abundance: NA; len: 14; v_gene: TRBV5-4; CDR3nt: TGTGCCAGCAGCTTAGGACAGGGGGAGGTTGAGCAGTTCTTC; CDR3aa: CASSLGQGEVEQFF
j_gene: TRBJ2-1; d_gene: TRBD2; abundance: NA; len: 16; v_gene: TRBV7-9; CDR3nt: TGTTCCAGCAGCTACCATAGCGGGAGACCATACAATGAGCAGTTCTTC; CDR3aa: CSSSYHSGRPYNEQFF
j_gene: TRBJ1-2; d_gene: TRBD1; abundance: once; len: 15; v_gene: TRBV28; CDR3nt: TGTGCCAGCTCTACGGGGGGACAGGGGGCGGATGGCTACACCTTC; CDR3aa: CASSTGGQGADGYTF
j_gene: TRBJ1-3; d_gene: NA; abundance: NA; len: 15; v_gene: TRBV4-1; CDR3nt: TGCGCCAGCAGCCTACAGGACACCTCTGGAAACACCATATATTTT; CDR3aa: CASSLQDTSGNTIYF
j_gene: TRBJ1-2; d_gene: NA; abundance: NA; len: 12; v_gene: TRBV30; CDR3nt: TGTGCCTGGACAGCGGGAGGTGGTGGCTACACCTTC; CDR3aa: CAWTAGGGGYTF
j_gene: TRBJ1-3; d_gene: NA; abundance: NA; len: 14; v_gene: TRBV6-5; CDR3nt: TGTGCCAGCAGTACGGGGTCGAGTGGAAACACCATATATTTT; CDR3aa: CASSTGSSGNTIYF
j_gene: TRBJ2-1; d_gene: TRBD2; abundance: NA; len: 16; v_gene: TRBV30; CDR3nt: TGTGCCTGGACCCCGGGACTAGCGGGAGGCTACAATGAGCAGTTCTTC; CDR3aa: CAWTPGLAGGYNEQFF
j_gene: TRBJ1-2; d_gene: NA; abundance: once; len: 16; v_gene: TRBV4-1; CDR3nt: TGCGCCAGCAGCCAAGGGTCGACAGTGACTGACTATGGCTACACCTTC; CDR3aa: CASSQGSTVTDYGYTF
j_gene: TRBJ1-2; d_gene: TRBD1; abundance: NA; len: 15; v_gene: TRBV28; CDR3nt: TGTGCCAGCAGTTCCCCCGACAGGGTAAACTATGGCTACACCTTC; CDR3aa: CASSSPDRVNYGYTF
j_gene: TRBJ2-7; d_gene: TRBD2; abundance: NA; len: 15; v_gene: TRBV19; CDR3nt: TGTGCCAGTAGTATATCCACTAGCGGGAGTGAAGAGCAGTACTTC; CDR3aa: CASSISTSGSEEQYF
j_gene: TRBJ1-2; d_gene: NA; abundance: NA; len: 13; v_gene: TRBV9; CDR3nt: TGTGCCAGCAGCGTAGTGAGCAACCATGGCTACACCTTC; CDR3aa: CASSVVSNHGYTF
j_gene: TRBJ2-3; d_gene: TRBD2; abundance: few; len: 18; v_gene: TRBV4-3; CDR3nt: TGCGCCAGCAGCCCGAAGATAGCGGGAGGATTTTCCAGAGATACGCAGTATTTT; CDR3aa: CASSPKIAGGFSRDTQYF
j_gene: TRBJ1-2; d_gene: TRBD1; abundance: few; len: 11; v_gene: TRBV29-1; CDR3nt: TGCAGCTCGGTGGACAGGGCCGTCTACACCTTC; CDR3aa: CSSVDRAVYTF
j_gene: TRBJ2-5; d_gene: NA; abundance: NA; len: 12; v_gene: TRBV2; CDR3nt: TGTGCCAGCAGTGTAGGGAGAGAGACCCAGTACTTC; CDR3aa: CASSVGRETQYF
j_gene: TRBJ2-7; d_gene: NA; abundance: NA; len: 14; v_gene: TRBV7-9; CDR3nt: TGTGCCAGCAGCTTAACTTCCCGGGACTACGAGCAGTACTTC; CDR3aa: CASSLTSRDYEQYF
j_gene: TRBJ2-3; d_gene: NA; abundance: NA; len: 13; v_gene: TRBV4-3; CDR3nt: TGCGCCAGCAGCCAAGGGGGACTTCCTCGTCGGTATTTT; CDR3aa: CASSQGGLPRRYF
j_gene: TRBJ2-7; d_gene: NA; abundance: NA; len: 11; v_gene: TRBV25-1; CDR3nt: TGTGCCAGCAGTGTCGCCTACGAGCAGTACTTC; CDR3aa: CASSVAYEQYF
j_gene: TRBJ2-7; d_gene: NA; abundance: NA; len: 12; v_gene: TRBV2; CDR3nt: TGTGCCAGCAGTGACAGGGGTTACGAGCAGTACTTC; CDR3aa: CASSDRGYEQYF
j_gene: TRBJ2-1; d_gene: NA; abundance: NA; len: 15; v_gene: TRBV14; CDR3nt: TGTGCCAGCAGCCAACTGACGGGGTCCTACAATGAGCAGTTCTTC; CDR3aa: CASSQLTGSYNEQFF
j_gene: TRBJ2-1; d_gene: TRBD2; abundance: NA; len: 17; v_gene: TRBV7-7; CDR3nt: TGTGCCAGCAGCTTAGTTAATTTGACTAGCGCGTACAATGAGCAGTTCTTC; CDR3aa: CASSLVNLTSAYNEQFF